Following are 26 T cell receptor beta chains from one sample sequenced in a study of blood T cell repertoires in COVID-19. Here immunoSEQ multiplex PCR was the method, and the copy in TCRdb shows in-frame clones only, minus some. The sample lists fewer than 300,000 clones; about 89% were seen once. The sequenced sample was peripheral blood. These receptors came from a man between 40 and 49 years old who had recovered from COVID-19.

This sequence joins TRBV13 and TRBJ1-2; no clear D gene. V was trimmed by 3 bases and J by 8 bases, leaving 10 bases between them. CDR3 length: 12 amino acids. Germline V gene lookup returns CDR1 PRHDT and CDR2 FYEKMQ (reference sequence). CDR3 region: CASSLRGGGYTF. In DNA, the CDR3 is TGTGCCAGCAGCTTGCGGGGTGGGGGCTACACCTTC.

On this clone itself: Within the sample, other DNA sequences also encode this same CDR3. The chain employs TRBV5-1 and TRBJ2-3; TRBD2 matches at 11 bases. Per the germline V gene, CDR1 is SGHRS and CDR2 is YFSETQ. V gave up 5 bases and J gave up 5 bases; unmatched junction bases: 7. The CDR3 extends over 15 amino acids. CDR3: CASRVAGGPGDTQYF. DNA of the CDR3: TGCGCCAGCAGGGTAGCGGGGGGGCCTGGAGATACGCAGTATTTT.

V usage is TRBV7-2 and J usage is TRBJ2-7, with D possibly TRBD2 on 5 matching bases. Germline loops: CDR1 SGHTA, CDR2 FQGNSA. The CDR3 sequence is 15 residues long. V lost 1 base, J lost 0 bases, and 10 bases lay in between. This CDR3 reads CASSLGGLSSYEQYF. The DNA of the CDR3 is TGTGCCAGCAGCTTAGGCGGGCTAAGCTCCTACGAGCAGTACTTC.

The chain couples TRBV2 to TRBJ2-1; 9 bases line up with TRBD2. The J segment lost 6 bases and the V segment lost 6 bases, leaving 6 bases of the junction unmatched. The CDR3 consists of 14 residues. The germline gives CDR1 SNHLY, CDR2 FYNNEI. CDR3 sequence (DNA): TGTGCCAGCAGGCCGGCGGGGGGGCTCAATGAGCAGTTCTTC. It encodes CASRPAGGLNEQFF.

V usage is TRBV29-1 and J usage is TRBJ1-2; no reliable D call. Germline CDR1 and CDR2: SQVTM and ANQGSEA. This CDR3 is built from 11 residues. Trimming pared 4 bases from V and 4 bases from J, leaving 7 bases between. The CDR3 region has the DNA TGCAGCGTTGGGTCAGTCTATGGCTACACCTTC. Protein: CSVGSVYGYTF.

The rearrangement uses TRBV10-3 and TRBJ2-7; 11 bases map to TRBD1. Trimming at V came to 2 bases and at J to 4 bases, leaving 1 base not matched to a gene. The CDR3 loop spans 14 amino acids. Germline CDR1 and CDR2: ENHRY and SYGVKD. This CDR3 is CAISEGTGGYEQYF. In DNA, the CDR3 is TGTGCCATCAGTGAGGGGACAGGGGGGTACGAGCAGTACTTC.

This clone appeared many times. CDR3 in amino acids: CATSRDYGTGFGPDNSPLHF. In DNA form, the CDR3 reads TGTGCCACCAGCAGAGATTATGGGACAGGGTTTGGGCCAGATAATTCACCCCTCCACTTT. The gene calls are TRBV15 and TRBJ1-6; 9 bases fit TRBD1. This CDR3 has 20 amino acids. CDR1 LNHNV and CDR2 YYDKDF come from the germline V gene (reference sequence). The ends lost 0 bases at V and 5 bases at J; junction bases unmatched: 14.

V gene TRBV11-3 combines with J gene TRBJ2-3; no definite D call. In germline, CDR1 is SGHNT, CDR2 YENEEA. The V end was cut by 4 bases, the J end by 5 bases, with 10 bases between. The CDR3 has 13 amino acids. The CDR3 DNA sequence: TGTGCCAGCAGCTCCACCACTAAAGATACGCAGTATTTT. Its translation: CASSSTTKDTQYF.

The V call is TRBV6-1, the J call TRBJ2-2; 7 nucleotides match TRBD2. CDR3 length: 18 residues. CDR1 and CDR2 (germline): MNHNS, SASEGT. V was clipped by 2 bases and J by 3 bases; unmatched bases: 12. The CDR3 is CASSEPPRGRGDTGELFF. The CDR3 region has the DNA TGTGCCAGCAGTGAACCCCCCCGCGGGAGAGGGGACACCGGGGAGCTGTTTTTT.

J is TRBJ2-7 and V is TRBV5-1; 8 bases line up with TRBD1. V lost 0 bases and J lost 6; bases outside the gene matches: 8. The CDR3 contains 15 residues. From germline, CDR1 is SGHRS and CDR2 YFSETQ. The CDR3 protein is CASSLAIGQGGEQYF. CDR3 DNA sequence: TGCGCCAGCAGCTTGGCTATAGGACAGGGAGGCGAGCAGTACTTC.

J is TRBJ1-1 and V is TRBV11-2; tentative D call: TRBD1 (6 bases). Germline CDR1 SGHAT, CDR2 FQNNGV. V shed 2 bases and J shed 3 bases, with 16 bases lying between them. CDR3 size: 16 residues. CDR3: CASSLFIQGSDTEAFF. Written as DNA, the CDR3 is TGTGCCAGCAGCTTATTTATACAGGGCTCGGACACTGAAGCTTTCTTT.

The chain employs TRBV7-2 and TRBJ2-1; D gene unclear. Trimming took off 4 bases at V and 2 bases at J, with 12 bases between the two ends. In germline, CDR1 is SGHTA, CDR2 FQGNSA. This CDR3 is 15 amino acids long. The DNA of the CDR3 is TGTGCCAGCAGCTCTCTGGGCAGTACCTACAATGAGCAGTTCTTC. Its translation: CASSSLGSTYNEQFF.

The table lists this clone with a few counts. The chain uses TRBV18 and TRBJ1-6; TRBD1 is a possible D gene (5 bases). CDR1 and CDR2 (germline): KGHSH, LQKENI. The CDR3 consists of 14 residues. V lost 3 bases, J lost 6 bases, and 9 bases lay in between. DNA of the CDR3: TGTGCCAGCTCACCGGACACCTCTAATTCACCCCTCCACTTT. This gives the protein CASSPDTSNSPLHF. Full variable domain (remainder filled in from reference TRBV18 and TRBJ1-6): NAGVMQNPRHLVRRRGQEARLRCSPMKGHSHVYWYRQLPEEGLKFMVYLQKENIIDESGMPKERFSAEFPKEGPSILRIQQVVRGDSAAYFCASSPDTSNSPLHFGNGTRLTVT.

The genes are TRBV4-3 and TRBJ1-1; D is perhaps TRBD1 (5 bases). Germline values: CDR1 LGHNA, CDR2 YSLEER. V was clipped by 1 base and J by 6 bases, with 9 bases between them. There are 13 residues in the CDR3. CDR3 nucleotide sequence: TGCGCCAGCAGCCAAGTTCCAGGGTCTGAAGCTTTCTTT. The encoded protein is CASSQVPGSEAFF.

In DNA form, the CDR3 reads TGTGCCAGCAGCTTAGGCGGCGGGGGGGCGAAGGTTATGAATGAGCAGTTCTTC. Translation gives CASSLGGGGAKVMNEQFF. The gene calls are TRBV7-6 and TRBJ2-1, with 9 nucleotides matching TRBD2. The CDR3 covers 18 residues. Losses at the gene ends were 1 base for V and 7 bases for J; bases not matched to a gene: 14. Looked up from germline, CDR1 is SGHVS and CDR2 is FNYEAQ.

This clone has more than one count but fewer than ten. The V and J genes are TRBV11-3 and TRBJ2-3; TRBD2 matches 8 bases. Germline V gives CDR1 SGHNT, CDR2 YENEEA. The CDR3 length is 15 residues. Losses at the gene ends were 5 bases for V and 2 bases for J; bases not matched to a gene: 6. CDR3 residues: CASSPGGGVTDTQYF. The CDR3, as DNA: TGTGCCAGCAGCCCCGGGGGGGGCGTCACAGATACGCAGTATTTT.

J is TRBJ1-1 and V is TRBV7-9; possibly TRBD1 for D (5 bases). The CDR3 runs 15 residues. Per germline, CDR1 SEHNR and CDR2 FQNEAQ (reference sequence). Trimming cost V 5 bases and J 7 bases, with 20 bases left between them. The CDR3 region is CASSPEGVRGSEAFF. The DNA for the CDR3 is TGTGCCAGCAGCCCCGAAGGGGTGCGGGGGAGTGAAGCTTTCTTT.

This clone turned up a few times. The CDR3 DNA reads TGTGCCAGCAGCCCCAGCCTCCGGGACAGGGGTACAAACACCATATATTTT. This encodes CASSPSLRDRGTNTIYF. The gene calls are TRBV7-9 and TRBJ1-3, with 10 bases identical to TRBD1. With 5 bases clipped from V and 6 bases from J, the junction kept 13 bases outside the gene matches. Germline V gene data show CDR1 as SEHNR and CDR2 as FQNEAQ (reference sequence). This CDR3 contains 17 residues.

A single count supports this clone. The chain combines TRBV6-2 or TRBV6-3 with TRBJ2-3; 13 bases are a match to TRBD2. CDR1 is MNHEY, CDR2 SVGEGT, per germline. This CDR3 has 17 residues. V was pared by 2 bases and J by 5 bases, with 7 bases of the junction left unmatched. DNA of the CDR3: TGTGCCAGCAGTTACGTAACTAGCGGGGGGGCCTTAGATACGCAGTATTTT. Its protein is CASSYVTSGGALDTQYF.

As for this clone: A read error is the likely source, as a far larger clone sits one nucleotide away. This chain joins TRBV6-4 and TRBJ2-3; TRBD2 agrees at 12 bases. This CDR3 is built from 15 residues. Germline V gene data show CDR1 as MRHNA and CDR2 as SNTAGT. V dropped 2 bases and J dropped 4; count of bases not matched to a gene: 1. Written as DNA, the CDR3 is TGTGCCAGCAGTGACGCTAGCGGGGGGGCAGATACGCAGTATTTT. This encodes CASSDASGGADTQYF.

The V gene is TRBV5-6, the J gene TRBJ1-4; 9 nucleotides agree with TRBD1. V shed 3 bases and J 5 bases; nucleotides not matched to a gene: 8. CDR1 is SGHDT and CDR2 is YYEEEE in the germline V gene. CDR3 size: 16 residues. The CDR3 spells CASSSRDRARNEKLFF. The CDR3 DNA reads TGTGCCAGCAGCTCCCGGGACAGGGCCCGGAATGAAAAACTGTTTTTT.

This clone has only a few counts. The CDR3 loop reads CASSLGPRGETQYF. The CDR3 DNA follows: TGCGCCAGCAGCTTGGGGCCCCGGGGAGAGACCCAGTACTTC. The chain employs TRBV5-1 and TRBJ2-5, with TRBD2 as a possible D gene (5 bases). Between the trimmed V and J ends, which lost 0 bases and 4 bases, there was a span of 10 bases. The CDR3 has 14 residues. Germline CDR1 and CDR2: SGHRS and YFSETQ. The full variable domain, with the rest looked up from reference TRBV5-1 and TRBJ2-5, is KAGVTQTPRYLIKTRGQQVTLSCSPISGHRSVSWYQQTPGQGLQFLFEYFSETQRNKGNFPGRFSGRQFSNSRSEMNVSTLELGDSALYLCASSLGPRGETQYFGPGTRLLVL.

The chain links TRBV9 to TRBJ2-1, with D tentatively TRBD2 (5 bases). Germline lookup yields CDR1 SGDLS and CDR2 YYNGEE. This CDR3 has 15 amino acids. The V end was cut by 0 bases, the J end by 5 bases, with 12 bases between. The CDR3 DNA reads TGTGCCAGCAGCGTAGGGGAGAACCCTCACAATGAGCAGTTCTTC. Amino acids: CASSVGENPHNEQFF.

The chain links TRBV19 to TRBJ1-4, with TRBD1 identical over 10 bases. The V segment lost 3 bases and the J segment 7 bases; nucleotides outside the gene matches: 2. Germline CDR1 LNHDA, CDR2 SQIVND (reference sequence). The CDR3 runs 14 residues. In nucleotides, the CDR3 is TGTGCCAGTAGTATGGGGACAGGGGCTGAAAAACTGTTTTTT. Protein product: CASSMGTGAEKLFF.

V is TRBV9 and J is TRBJ1-1, with TRBD1 matching 10 bases. V lost 3 bases to trimming and J lost 5 bases; unmatched junction nucleotides: 7. Germline lookup yields CDR1 SGDLS and CDR2 YYNGEE. This CDR3 region has 15 residues. The CDR3 is CASSGGTGVLTEAFF. Here the CDR3 DNA reads TGTGCCAGCAGCGGAGGGACAGGGGTGTTGACTGAAGCTTTCTTT.

The J gene is TRBJ2-1, the V gene TRBV27; D not resolved. The CDR3 covers 15 residues. V was pared by 2 bases and J by 5 bases, with 13 bases between. The germline V gene encodes CDR1 MNHEY and CDR2 SMNVEV (reference sequence). The CDR3 is CASSLILPINNEQFF. CDR3 sequence (DNA): TGTGCCAGCAGTTTAATACTACCGATCAACAATGAGCAGTTCTTC.